Given below is one TCR beta chain in context. The CDR3 runs to 13 residues. The ends were cut back, 4 bases at V and 5 bases at J, with 11 bases in the middle. Germline CDR1 and CDR2: MDHEN and SYDVKM. Per the original data handling: The assay estimated nucleated cells by amplifying reference gene primers. Sequenced by immunoSEQ multiplex PCR; TCRdb stores in-frame clones only, minus some. Clone size and the V and J calls come from that table; the DNA yielded D and trimming. The sample holds about 130,000 clones, roughly three quarters seen once. The sample comes from a study of blood T cell repertoires in COVID-19. The overall study: COVID-19 samples from acute and convalescent phases originated in the United States, Italy and Spain. The analysed material was cDNA or gDNA that came from T cells, B-cell-depleted T cells, or PBMCs.

The study recruited people aged about 18 to 90 years across 20 to 30 US areas. The chain links TRBV28 to TRBJ1-2; D may be TRBD1 (6 bases). Specimen: PBMCs or T cells enriched from blood (not recorded which). The source of this sequence is a woman between 50 and 59 years old who had recovered from COVID-19. The DNA of the CDR3 is TGTGCCAGCAGTTCCCGGGACAATTATGGCTACACCTTC. Translation: CASSSRDNYGYTF.